This section outlines one T cell receptor (beta chain) sequence together with its context. This sample is part of a study of blood T cell repertoires in COVID-19. Overall study context: Samples taken during acute and convalescent COVID-19 were collected in the United States, Italy and Spain. PBMCs, B-cell-depleted T cells, or T cells provided the cDNA or gDNA that made up the material.

Original methodology: Using reference gene primer amplification, nucleated cell counts were estimated. Here immunoSEQ multiplex PCR was the method, and the copy in TCRdb shows in-frame clones only, minus some. The DNA gave D and trimming, while V, J and clone size come from that table. Of some 130,000 clones in the sample, around 81% are singletons; the top ten hold 8.4%. Germline V lookup: CDR1 DFQATT, CDR2 SNEGSKA (reference sequence). Trimming took 3 bases from V and 8 from J, leaving 7 bases between them. The CDR3 is 11 amino acids. The source material was peripheral blood. The clonotype originates from a woman aged 55-70 years with active or convalescent COVID-19. V and J are TRBV20-1 and TRBJ1-4; no firm D call. CDR3 sequence (DNA): TGCAGTGCTAGTGCCGCGGAAAAACTGTTTTTT. Translating it yields CSASAAEKLFF.